The 7 T cell receptor beta chains presented below share a single source sample, sequenced in a study of blood T cell repertoires in COVID-19. Assay used: immunoSEQ multiplex PCR; TCRdb lists only in-frame clones, some missing. The sample lists 150,000 to 180,000 clones; 65% to 90% were seen once. Sequencing was done on a sample of peripheral blood. These receptors were collected from a woman aged 55-70 years with COVID-19, enrolled during active disease.

The chain uses TRBV6-1 and TRBJ1-2; perhaps TRBD1 as D (5 bases). Germline CDR1 and CDR2: MNHNS and SASEGT. V was clipped by 2 bases and J by 5 bases, with 15 bases between them. The CDR3 length is 15 residues. Written as DNA, the CDR3 is TGTGCCAGCAGTGAAAATCCCTCAGGGAATTATGGCTACACCTTC. Protein product: CASSENPSGNYGYTF.

On this clone: Sequence at one end of the junction differs from germline and may be a read error. The V gene is TRBV18, the J gene TRBJ1-4; possible D gene TRBD1, 6 bases. Germline values: CDR1 KGHSH, CDR2 LQKENI. CDR3 length: 15 residues. CDR3: CASSPPLQGNKKLFF. The CDR3 bases are TGTGCCAGCTCACCACCTCTACAGGGTAATAAAAAACTGTTTTTT.

V is TRBV7-2 and J is TRBJ1-6; D possibly corresponds to TRBD1 (6 bases). Germline CDR1 and CDR2: SGHTA and FQGNSA. V lost 3 bases and J 9 bases, leaving 21 bases between the germline ends. This CDR3 spans 17 amino acids. CDR3 loop: CASSFGTPRGEASPLHF. Written as DNA, the CDR3 is TGTGCCAGCAGCTTCGGAACCCCCAGGGGCGAGGCTTCACCCCTCCACTTT.

This clone was seen a single time. The chain has TRBV7-6 and TRBJ1-1; no clear D gene. CDR3 length: 13 residues. In germline, CDR1 is SGHVS, CDR2 FNYEAQ. V lost 0 bases and J 3 bases, leaving 5 bases between the germline ends. The CDR3 DNA reads TGTGCCAGCAGCTTAGCCGAGGACACTGAAGCTTTCTTT. Its translation is CASSLAEDTEAFF.

V gene TRBV5-1 combines with J gene TRBJ1-1; D uncertain. This CDR3 region has 13 residues. Trimming stripped 3 bases from V and 4 bases from J, with 10 bases between. Germline CDR1 and CDR2: SGHRS and YFSETQ. The CDR3 reads CASSWGGRTEAFF. The CDR3 bases are TGCGCCAGCAGCTGGGGAGGGCGCACTGAAGCTTTCTTT.

The chain has TRBV7-3 and TRBJ2-2; D might be TRBD2 (6 bases). CDR3 length equals 15 residues. Germline V lookup: CDR1 SGHTA, CDR2 FQGTGA. The germline V and J ends were trimmed by 5 bases and 4 bases, with 14 bases remaining between them. This CDR3 reads CASSPWGVPTGELFF. The CDR3 nucleotides are TGTGCCAGCAGCCCGTGGGGGGTACCCACCGGGGAGCTGTTTTTT.

This clone appeared a single time. J is TRBJ2-1 and V is TRBV15; 9 bases agree with TRBD2. The germline V gene has CDR1 LNHNV and CDR2 YYDKDF (reference sequence). Trimming cost V 3 bases and J 6 bases; bases outside gene matches: 9. The CDR3 extends over 16 amino acids. CDR3 nucleotides: TGTGCCACCAGCAGGGAACTCGGGACTAGCCTCAATGAGCAGTTCTTC. The encoded protein is CATSRELGTSLNEQFF.